These 9 T cell receptor beta chains originate from one sample sequenced in a study of CD8 T cells in ankylosing spondylitis. TCRdb redid the calling of the 5' RACE reads with MiXCR, one entry per CDR3 protein. The sample records hundreds of thousands of distinct CDR3 sequences, around 20% being singletons. Sequencing was done on a sample of blood, either unsorted or a sorted T cell fraction (not recorded which). Every receptor here comes from a female donor with ankylosing spondylitis or in good health (not recorded which).

The chain couples TRBV6-5 to TRBJ2-3, with 9 bases lining up with TRBD1. The CDR3 loop spans 13 amino acids. CDR1 MNHEY and CDR2 SVGAGI come from the germline V gene. V gave up 2 bases and J gave up 9 bases; unmatched junction bases: 3. The CDR3 sequence: CASSYGQGTTQYF. The DNA of the CDR3 is TGTGCCAGCAGTTACGGACAGGGGACGACGCAGTATTTT.

The chain employs TRBV12-3 or TRBV12-4 and TRBJ1-5, with D maybe TRBD1 (5 bases). The ends were cut back, 7 bases at V and 6 bases at J, with 16 bases in the middle. The CDR3 runs to 14 residues. CDR3 coding DNA: TGTGCCAGCACCCGGGGGGGGACCGGTCAGCCCCAGCATTTT. Its translation: CASTRGGTGQPQHF.

V usage is TRBV19 and J usage is TRBJ2-4; maybe TRBD1 (6 bases). CDR1 is LNHDA, CDR2 SQIVND, per germline (reference sequence). The CDR3 totals 14 residues. Trimming shortened V by 4 bases and J by 1 base, and 8 bases separated the two germline ends. The CDR3, as DNA: TGTGCCAGTAGTAACCAGGGGGCCAAAAACATTCAGTACTTC. Translating it yields CASSNQGAKNIQYF.

This clonotype appeared a few times. V gene TRBV10-3 combines with J gene TRBJ2-1, with 11 bases matching TRBD2. CDR1 ENHRY and CDR2 SYGVKD come from the germline V gene. V lost 5 bases and J lost 5; bases outside the gene matches: 8. The CDR3 extends over 16 amino acids. The CDR3 DNA reads TGTGCCATCAGTTACTCGACTAGCGGGGACCACAATGAGCAGTTCTTC. Protein product: CAISYSTSGDHNEQFF.

This clonotype was detected only a few times. The chain is built from TRBV3-1 and TRBJ2-3, with 9 bases matching TRBD2. V shed 0 bases, J shed 3 bases, and the junction held 7 bases outside the gene matches. In germline, CDR1 is LGHDT, CDR2 YNNKEL (reference sequence). This CDR3 is 17 amino acids long. CDR3 sequence reads: CASSQDNLAGRTDTQYF. CDR3 nucleotides: TGTGCCAGCAGCCAAGATAACCTAGCGGGGCGGACAGATACGCAGTATTTT.

The chain employs TRBV2 and TRBJ2-3; D is unresolved. The germline V gene has CDR1 SNHLY and CDR2 FYNNEI. The CDR3 loop spans 14 amino acids. Trimming left V 7 bases short and J 4 bases short, with 15 bases between. The CDR3: CASKLRRGADTQYF. CDR3 sequence (DNA): TGTGCCAGCAAGTTAAGAAGAGGAGCAGATACGCAGTATTTT.

This clonotype was seen only a few times. The genes are TRBV28 and TRBJ1-2; 7 bases line up with TRBD1. There are 14 residues in the CDR3. The germline V gene encodes CDR1 MDHEN and CDR2 SYDVKM. Trimming at V came to 10 bases and at J to 4 bases, leaving 12 bases not matched to a gene. CDR3 loop: CAINRDRSSYGYTF. The CDR3 nucleotides are TGTGCCATCAACCGGGACAGAAGTTCCTATGGCTACACCTTC.

Concerning this clonotype itself: A much bigger clone sits one base away, suggesting this may be a read error. The genes are TRBV4-3 and TRBJ2-7; D is possibly TRBD1 (5 bases). The CDR3 is 14 amino acids. Germline CDR1 reads LGHNA; CDR2 reads YSLEER. CDR3 coding DNA: TGCGTCAGCAGCCAAGGTGCAGGGTCCTACGAGCAGTACTTC. It yields the protein CVSSQGAGSYEQYF.

The gene calls are TRBV20-1 and TRBJ1-1; a weak D match, TRBD1 (6 bases). The germline V and J ends were trimmed by 0 bases and 0 bases, with 8 bases remaining between them. The CDR3 has 14 residues. Germline CDR1 reads DFQATT; CDR2 reads SNEGSKA (reference sequence). The CDR3 loop is CSARDGTMNTEAFF. The CDR3 coding sequence is TGCAGTGCTAGAGATGGGACAATGAACACTGAAGCTTTCTTT.